These 32 T cell receptor beta chains share one sample of origin, sequenced in a study of cytomegalovirus exposure and HLA in healthy donors. Assay: immunoSEQ multiplex PCR; the TCRdb copy retains only in-frame clones and omits some. In the table there are around 260,000 clones, 90% of which are singletons. Sequencing was performed on PBMCs. The receptors derive from a woman younger than 45 in good health and CMV-seronegative.

This clone was found a few times. The CDR3 bases are TGTGCCAGTCGCACAGGGGGCGATCGGGATACGCAGTATTTT. Translation gives CASRTGGDRDTQYF. The chain has TRBV19 and TRBJ2-3; 9 bases match TRBD1. J was trimmed by 6 bases and V by 8 bases; bases with no gene match: 9. The germline V gene encodes CDR1 LNHDA and CDR2 SQIVND (reference sequence). CDR3 length: 14 amino acids.

The chain links TRBV27 to TRBJ2-2, with TRBD1 as a possible D gene (6 bases). V was cut by 6 bases and J by 1 base, with 9 bases left in between. The CDR3 has 14 amino acids. Germline V gene lookup returns CDR1 MNHEY and CDR2 SMNVEV (reference sequence). The CDR3 coding sequence is TGTGCCAGCAGGTTGGGACAGAACACCGGGGAGCTGTTTTTT. This gives the protein CASRLGQNTGELFF.

This clone was seen a single time. This rearrangement joins TRBV6-4 to TRBJ2-1; D gene uncertain. This CDR3 has 14 residues. Deletions cut 3 bases from V and 0 bases from J, with 6 bases between. Germline V gene sequence: CDR1 MRHNA, CDR2 SNTAGT. Here the CDR3 reads CASSEESSYNEQFF. The CDR3 DNA reads as TGTGCCAGCAGTGAAGAGAGCTCCTACAATGAGCAGTTCTTC.

This rearrangement joins TRBV28 to TRBJ1-3; D unresolved. In germline, CDR1 is MDHEN, CDR2 SYDVKM. Trimming shortened V by 5 bases and J by 4 bases, and 15 bases separated the two germline ends. The CDR3 contains 15 residues. The DNA for the CDR3 is TGTGCCAGCAGTAAAAGGACTGGTATAGGAAACACCATATATTTT. It is translated as CASSKRTGIGNTIYF.

This chain connects TRBV4-1 to TRBJ2-7; D is perhaps TRBD2 (5 bases). The V gene's germline CDR1 is MGHRA and CDR2 YSYEKL. V was cut by 1 base and J by 4 bases, with 14 bases left in between. The CDR3 runs 15 residues. CDR3 region: CASSQALAVSYEQYF. CDR3 bases: TGCGCCAGCAGCCAAGCCCTAGCCGTTAGTTACGAGCAGTACTTC.

The V gene is TRBV10-1, the J gene TRBJ2-2, with 10 bases aligning to TRBD1. V shed 0 bases and J 5 bases; nucleotides not matched to a gene: 12. The CDR3 consists of 19 residues. The germline CDR1 and CDR2 sequences are WNHNN and SYGVQD (reference sequence). In nucleotides, the CDR3 is TGCGCCAGCAGTGAGTCGGAAAACCGGGACAGGGGCCGGACCGGGGAGCTGTTTTTT. This codes for CASSESENRDRGRTGELFF.

The J gene is TRBJ2-3, the V gene TRBV19; D is possibly TRBD2 (5 bases). The CDR3 covers 15 residues. The germline gives CDR1 LNHDA, CDR2 SQIVND (reference sequence). V was cut by 1 base and J by 0 bases, with 8 bases left in between. The CDR3: CASSIVSGSTDTQYF. The CDR3 nucleotides read TGTGCCAGTAGTATAGTGAGCGGTAGCACAGATACGCAGTATTTT.

Only a few counts were recorded for this clone. The chain's CDR3 is CASRRAPNQPQHF. The CDR3 DNA is TGTGCCAGCAGGCGGGCGCCTAATCAGCCCCAGCATTTT. This chain uses TRBV27 with TRBJ1-5; no reliable D call. V was cut by 6 bases and J by 4 bases, with 10 bases left in between. This CDR3 is built from 13 residues. The germline V gene encodes CDR1 MNHEY and CDR2 SMNVEV (reference sequence).

This chain joins TRBV6-5 and TRBJ2-7; 7 nucleotides match TRBD1. V was pared by 10 bases and J by 2 bases, with 14 bases of the junction left unmatched. This CDR3 comprises 15 residues. In germline, CDR1 is MNHEY, CDR2 SVGAGI. Here the CDR3 DNA reads TGTGCCACAAAAAACGACAGGGAAGCAACCTACGAGCAGTACTTC. Translating it yields CATKNDREATYEQYF.

This chain joins TRBV28 and TRBJ1-1; possible D gene TRBD1, 5 bases. V was clipped by 5 bases and J by 0 bases, with 13 bases between them. In germline, CDR1 is MDHEN, CDR2 SYDVKM. CDR3 length: 15 amino acids. The CDR3 sequence is CASSPSGTVNTEAFF. CDR3 in DNA: TGTGCCAGCAGTCCCAGCGGGACGGTGAACACTGAAGCTTTCTTT.

The rearrangement joins TRBV27 to TRBJ2-1, with a possible D match to TRBD2 (6 bases). V shed 0 bases and J shed 5 bases, with 14 bases lying between them. Germline V gene lookup returns CDR1 MNHEY and CDR2 SMNVEV (reference sequence). The CDR3 extends over 16 amino acids. In DNA, the CDR3 is TGTGCCAGCAGTTTATCGGGGGGTATGGGGCACAATGAGCAGTTCTTC. Amino acids: CASSLSGGMGHNEQFF.

This clone was seen a single time. The chain employs TRBV9 and TRBJ2-4, with D possibly matching TRBD1 (5 bases). Germline V CDR1 and CDR2: SGDLS, YYNGEE. This CDR3 spans 15 amino acids. V was clipped by 0 bases and J by 9 bases, with 16 bases between them. The CDR3 protein is CASSVGAGNGAIQYF. The CDR3 nucleotides are TGTGCCAGCAGCGTAGGTGCAGGGAATGGTGCCATTCAGTACTTC.

This rearrangement joins TRBV29-1 to TRBJ1-1; D ambiguous. The germline V gene has CDR1 SQVTM and CDR2 ANQGSEA. The CDR3 runs to 11 residues. Deletions cut 4 bases from V and 9 bases from J, with 12 bases between. The CDR3 DNA reads as TGCAGCGTTGTGAAAACAGATCAAGCTTTCTTT. This translates into CSVVKTDQAFF.

This clone has a single count. The rearrangement joins TRBV27 to TRBJ2-1; D is uncertain. Germline values: CDR1 MNHEY, CDR2 SMNVEV (reference sequence). V lost 5 bases and J lost 12, with 20 bases in between. The CDR3 length is 14 residues. The CDR3 region is CASSPIGPLHVQFF. The CDR3 DNA reads TGTGCCAGCAGTCCAATAGGACCTTTGCATGTGCAGTTCTTC.

Concerning this clone itself: The same CDR3 also results from other DNA sequences found in this sample. The rearrangement joins TRBV20-1 to TRBJ1-1; D call uncertain. The CDR3 covers 11 residues. The V gene's germline CDR1 is DFQATT and CDR2 SNEGSKA (reference sequence). Trimming pared 5 bases from V and 2 bases from J, leaving 6 bases between. The CDR3 DNA is TGCAGTGCTCCGGAAAACACTGAAGCTTTCTTT. Translation gives CSAPENTEAFF.

The J gene is TRBJ1-5, the V gene TRBV28, with 7 bases identical to TRBD1. The V gene end was trimmed by 2 bases and the J gene end by 3 bases; junction bases not matched to a gene: 4. Germline V gene sequence: CDR1 MDHEN, CDR2 SYDVKM. This CDR3 contains 15 residues. CDR3 amino acids: CASSLTTGYNQPQHF. CDR3 nucleotides: TGTGCCAGCAGTTTAACGACAGGGTACAATCAGCCCCAGCATTTT.

V gene TRBV9 combines with J gene TRBJ2-7; possible D gene TRBD1, 5 bases. V was trimmed by 0 bases and J by 6 bases, leaving 16 bases between them. Germline-derived CDR1 and CDR2 are SGDLS and YYNGEE. The CDR3 runs 15 residues. CDR3 sequence reads: CASSVEQGPISEQYF. CDR3 bases: TGTGCCAGCAGCGTAGAGCAGGGCCCTATTTCCGAGCAGTACTTC.

This chain joins TRBV27 and TRBJ2-3; D unclear. Germline-derived CDR1 and CDR2 are MNHEY and SMNVEV (reference sequence). CDR3 size: 14 residues. V was trimmed by 0 bases and J by 2 bases, leaving 6 bases between them. In DNA form, the CDR3 reads TGTGCCAGCAGTTTATCACCCAACACAGATACGCAGTATTTT. This encodes CASSLSPNTDTQYF.

This chain links TRBV2 with TRBJ2-7, with a possible D match to TRBD2 (6 bases). The germline CDR1 and CDR2 sequences are SNHLY and FYNNEI. Trimming took off 7 bases at V and 7 bases at J, with 17 bases between the two ends. This CDR3 is 13 amino acids long. The CDR3 DNA reads as TGTGCCAGCACAGGGAGCAGGGCGGGGGAGCAGTACTTC. This encodes CASTGSRAGEQYF.

The chain recombines TRBV6-5 with TRBJ1-4; the match to TRBD1 covers 9 bases. J was trimmed by 7 bases and V by 5 bases; bases with no gene match: 2. The CDR3 extends over 13 amino acids. CDR1 is MNHEY and CDR2 is SVGAGI in the germline V gene. The CDR3 DNA sequence: TGTGCCAGCAGTCAGGACAGGGGTGAAAAACTGTTTTTT. It translates to CASSQDRGEKLFF.

J is TRBJ2-1 and V is TRBV9; 9 bases fit TRBD2. Germline-derived CDR1 and CDR2 are SGDLS and YYNGEE. V was clipped by 0 bases and J by 8 bases; unmatched bases: 12. This CDR3 comprises 17 residues. CDR3 loop: CASSVDRLAGPNDEQFF. CDR3 bases: TGTGCCAGCAGCGTAGACCGGCTAGCGGGACCCAATGATGAGCAGTTCTTC.

The rearrangement uses TRBV28 and TRBJ1-2; D might be TRBD1 (5 bases). The V end lost 2 bases, the J end lost 0 bases, and 10 bases lay between the germline ends. CDR1 MDHEN and CDR2 SYDVKM come from the germline V gene. This CDR3 has 15 residues. CDR3 bases: TGTGCCAGCAGTTTAAGACGGACACCTAACTATGGCTACACCTTC. It specifies CASSLRRTPNYGYTF.

The chain is built from TRBV7-2 and TRBJ2-7; 13 bases fit TRBD2. Germline V gives CDR1 SGHTA, CDR2 FQGNSA. This CDR3 is 16 amino acids long. The V gene end was trimmed by 1 base and the J gene end by 3 bases; junction bases not matched to a gene: 3. In DNA form, the CDR3 reads TGTGCCAGCAGCTTAGAACTAGCGGGAGGGAGCTACGAGCAGTACTTC. Translated, it gives CASSLELAGGSYEQYF. The full variable domain, completed using reference TRBV7-2 and TRBJ2-7, is GAGVSQSPSNKVTEKGKDVELRCDPISGHTALYWYRQSLGQGLEFLIYFQGNSAPDKSGLPSDRFSAERTGGSVSTLTIQRTQQEDSAVYLCASSLELAGGSYEQYFGPGTRLTVT.

The chain couples TRBV10-3 to TRBJ2-1, with 14 bases lining up with TRBD2. This CDR3 spans 21 amino acids. Germline lookup yields CDR1 ENHRY and CDR2 SYGVKD. The J segment lost 6 bases and the V segment lost 6 bases, leaving 22 bases of the junction unmatched. The CDR3 here is CAIRGRISIPGLAGEGNEQFF. The CDR3 DNA reads TGTGCCATCAGGGGCAGGATTTCAATACCGGGACTAGCGGGAGAGGGCAATGAGCAGTTCTTC.

This chain connects TRBV19 to TRBJ2-1, with TRBD2 matching 9 bases. CDR3 length: 15 residues. Trimming took 3 bases from V and 2 from J; bases not matched to a gene: 2. Germline V gives CDR1 LNHDA, CDR2 SQIVND (reference sequence). The CDR3 coding sequence is TGTGCCAGTAGTATCGGGACTAGCACCTACAATGAGCAGTTCTTC. Its translation is CASSIGTSTYNEQFF.

The chain has TRBV7-2 and TRBJ2-7; TRBD2 agrees at 7 bases. The CDR3 covers 15 residues. The germline V gene has CDR1 SGHTA and CDR2 FQGNSA. The V gene end was trimmed by 0 bases and the J gene end by 5 bases; junction bases not matched to a gene: 7. CDR3 region: CASSLAGRETNEQYF. In DNA, the CDR3 is TGTGCCAGCAGCTTAGCAGGGCGGGAGACTAACGAGCAGTACTTC.

The V call is TRBV19, the J call TRBJ2-3; perhaps TRBD1 as D (6 bases). V was shortened by 4 bases and J by 4 bases, with 18 bases between the two germline ends. Germline V CDR1 and CDR2: LNHDA, SQIVND (reference sequence). This CDR3 has 16 amino acids. CDR3 DNA: TGTGCCAGTAGTACTTGGGAATGGAAGGGGGCAGATACGCAGTATTTT. This sequence encodes CASSTWEWKGADTQYF.

The DNA of the CDR3 is TGCGCCAGCAGCTTGGCCGGGAAATCGAACACTGAAGCTTTCTTT. It encodes CASSLAGKSNTEAFF. V and J are TRBV5-1 and TRBJ1-1; D uncertain. V was clipped by 0 bases and J by 1 base, with 10 bases between them. The CDR3 consists of 15 residues. In germline, CDR1 is SGHRS, CDR2 YFSETQ. The full variable domain, with the rest looked up from reference TRBV5-1 and TRBJ1-1, is KAGVTQTPRYLIKTRGQQVTLSCSPISGHRSVSWYQQTPGQGLQFLFEYFSETQRNKGNFPGRFSGRQFSNSRSEMNVSTLELGDSALYLCASSLAGKSNTEAFFGQGTRLTVV.

The rearrangement uses TRBV27 and TRBJ2-7; D might be TRBD2 (7 bases). CDR1 is MNHEY, CDR2 SMNVEV, per germline (reference sequence). This CDR3 region has 15 residues. V was pared by 7 bases and J by 0 bases, with 16 bases between. CDR3 sequence reads: CASKPGRGSSYEQYF. The CDR3 DNA reads as TGTGCCAGCAAACCAGGGAGGGGGAGCTCCTACGAGCAGTACTTC.

The J gene is TRBJ2-1, the V gene TRBV11-2; either TRBD1 or TRBD2 may supply D (5 bases each). Trimming shortened V by 5 bases and J by 5 bases, and 13 bases separated the two germline ends. The CDR3 is 14 amino acids. The V gene's germline CDR1 is SGHAT and CDR2 FQNNGV. This chain's CDR3 is CASSPVRDHNEQFF. In DNA, the CDR3 is TGTGCCAGCAGCCCCGTCAGGGACCACAATGAGCAGTTCTTC.

The chain uses TRBV4-2 and TRBJ2-1; no firm D call. Trimming took 10 bases from V and 1 from J, leaving 5 bases between them. The germline CDR1 and CDR2 sequences are LGHNA and YNFKEQ. The CDR3 is 11 residues long. The CDR3 DNA sequence: TGTGCCACGAAGTCCTACAATGAGCAGTTCTTC. It is translated as CATKSYNEQFF.

This chain links TRBV7-3 with TRBJ1-5; the D is unclear. The CDR3 is 15 residues long. Germline V lookup: CDR1 SGHTA, CDR2 FQGTGA. V lost 8 bases, J lost 0 bases, and 14 bases lay in between. CDR3 loop: CASVWADYSNQPQHF. CDR3 DNA: TGTGCCAGCGTATGGGCAGATTATAGCAATCAGCCCCAGCATTTT. Complete variable domain (other parts from reference TRBV7-3 and TRBJ1-5): GAGVSQTPSNKVTEKGKYVELRCDPISGHTALYWYRQSLGQGPEFLIYFQGTGAADDSGLPNDRFFAVRPEGSVSTLKIQRTERGDSAVYLCASVWADYSNQPQHFGDGTRLSIL.